The 15 T cell receptor beta chains below all came from one sample that was sequenced in a study of beta chain features in type 1 diabetes. The isolated RNA, all of it, was reverse transcribed, so expressed TCRB transcripts were what got sequenced. Clones were sequenced by immunoSEQ multiplex PCR, and TCRdb holds only the in-frame ones, with some missing. The repertoire has roughly 240,000 clones, over 12% of them found once; the top ten carry more than 0.025%. Sequencing was done on a sample of naive CD4+ T cells from blood. The receptors were gathered from a woman aged 40 to 55 in good health.

The V gene is TRBV18, the J gene TRBJ1-1, with TRBD1 as a possible D gene (5 bases). The CDR3 contains 17 residues. The germline V gene encodes CDR1 KGHSH and CDR2 LQKENI. The V end lost 2 bases, the J end lost 1 base, and 17 bases lay between the germline ends. The CDR3 loop reads CASSPTVRGRGNTEAFF. The CDR3 nucleotides read TGTGCCAGCTCACCAACGGTGCGGGGACGAGGGAACACTGAAGCTTTCTTT.

The V call is TRBV5-8, the J call TRBJ2-2; a possible D gene is TRBD2 (5 bases). Trimming pared 6 bases from V and 5 bases from J, leaving 17 bases between. Germline CDR1 and CDR2: SGHTS and YDEGEE. The CDR3 is 15 residues long. The CDR3 coding sequence is TGTGCCAGCACCGACGGGGTACCCGGGACCGGGGAGCTGTTTTTT. Its translation: CASTDGVPGTGELFF.

The chain joins TRBV5-4 to TRBJ1-1; maybe TRBD1 (5 bases). The germline V gene has CDR1 SGHNT and CDR2 YYREEE (reference sequence). Trimming pared 5 bases from V and 3 bases from J, leaving 20 bases between. This CDR3 has 16 residues. This CDR3 is CASRMQGSRGDTEAFF. The CDR3 DNA reads TGTGCCAGCAGGATGCAGGGTTCCCGGGGGGACACTGAAGCTTTCTTT.

The chain joins TRBV6-5 to TRBJ2-5; D gene ambiguous. The germline gives CDR1 MNHEY, CDR2 SVGAGI. This CDR3 region has 14 residues. Trimming stripped 0 bases from V and 11 bases from J, with 16 bases between. Written as DNA, the CDR3 is TGTGCCAGCAGTTACTCATCCACTCTCTCGTTGCAGTACTTC. It yields the protein CASSYSSTLSLQYF.

The V call is TRBV10-2, the J call TRBJ2-5; maybe TRBD2 (8 bases). Germline V lookup: CDR1 WSHSY, CDR2 SAAADI. V was clipped by 8 bases and J by 0 bases, with 22 bases between them. The CDR3 spans 17 residues. CDR3 DNA: TGCGCCAGCGTAGGGGGCGGCGGGGGGTCGTACCAAGAGACCCAGTACTTC. This sequence encodes CASVGGGGGSYQETQYF.

This clone was seen a few times. This chain joins TRBV2 and TRBJ2-6, with D perhaps matching TRBD1 (6 bases). Germline lookup yields CDR1 SNHLY and CDR2 FYNNEI. The V end lost 5 bases, the J end lost 2 bases, and 7 bases lay between the germline ends. CDR3 length: 14 amino acids. CDR3 sequence reads: CASSWDTGANVLTF. The CDR3, as DNA: TGTGCCAGCAGTTGGGACACTGGGGCCAACGTCCTGACTTTC.

The V and J genes are TRBV27 and TRBJ2-3; 7 bases are a match to TRBD2. The CDR3 loop spans 15 amino acids. The trim removed 2 bases at V and 3 bases at J, leaving 5 bases unmatched. Germline lookup yields CDR1 MNHEY and CDR2 SMNVEV (reference sequence). CDR3 bases: TGTGCCAGCAGTTTAGGGTTCGGGGGGACAGATACGCAGTATTTT. Its protein is CASSLGFGGTDTQYF.

The chain uses TRBV7-9 and TRBJ1-5; D is unresolved. CDR1 and CDR2 (germline): SEHNR, FQNEAQ (reference sequence). V was shortened by 1 base and J by 5 bases, with 12 bases between the two germline ends. The CDR3 runs 15 residues. In DNA form, the CDR3 reads TGTGCCAGCAGCTTAGGTTTTCCGAGGGATCAGCCCCAGCATTTT. The encoded protein is CASSLGFPRDQPQHF. The full variable domain, rest sourced from reference TRBV7-9 and TRBJ1-5, is DTGVSQNPRHKITKRGQNVTFRCDPISEHNRLYWYRQTLGQGPEFLTYFQNEAQLEKSRLLSDRFSAERPKGSFSTLEIQRTEQGDSAMYLCASSLGFPRDQPQHFGDGTRLSIL.

The V gene is TRBV2, the J gene TRBJ1-2, with 8 positions matching TRBD1. The germline V gene encodes CDR1 SNHLY and CDR2 FYNNEI. Trimming cost V 6 bases and J 1 base; bases outside gene matches: 7. The CDR3 contains 15 residues. CDR3 in amino acids: CASRLTGVNNYGYTF. In nucleotides, the CDR3 is TGTGCCAGCAGACTGACAGGGGTGAATAACTATGGCTACACCTTC.

The chain is built from TRBV5-1 and TRBJ1-1, with TRBD1 as a possible D gene (6 bases). Trimming stripped 4 bases from V and 1 base from J, with 11 bases between. Looked up from germline, CDR1 is SGHRS and CDR2 is YFSETQ. The CDR3 loop spans 14 amino acids. The CDR3 sequence: CASSPRGANTEAFF. The CDR3 DNA follows: TGCGCCAGCAGCCCCAGGGGAGCGAACACTGAAGCTTTCTTT.

The DNA for the CDR3 is TGTGCCAGCAGCTCGGGCGGGACAGTCGGCGGCTACACCTTC. Residues: CASSSGGTVGGYTF. The chain uses TRBV5-4 and TRBJ1-2, with 7 bases identical to TRBD1. J was trimmed by 8 bases and V by 3 bases; bases with no gene match: 10. Germline CDR1 is SGHNT and CDR2 is YYREEE (reference sequence). CDR3 length: 14 amino acids.

This chain joins TRBV6-6 and TRBJ1-1; D call uncertain. Trimming took 10 bases from V and 7 from J, leaving 13 bases between them. CDR1 MNHNY and CDR2 SVGAGI come from the germline V gene (reference sequence). CDR3 length: 11 amino acids. The DNA for the CDR3 is TGTGCCACGGGGTCGGTCTATGAAGCTTTCTTT. Its protein product is CATGSVYEAFF.

CDR3 amino acids: CASSHPSAGWQYF. In nucleotides, the CDR3 is TGTGCCAGCAGCCACCCCTCCGCGGGGTGGCAGTACTTC. The V gene is TRBV6-5, the J gene TRBJ2-7; the D gene is possibly TRBD2 (6 bases). Between the trimmed V and J ends, which lost 6 bases and 9 bases, there was a span of 18 bases. Germline CDR1 MNHEY, CDR2 SVGAGI. The CDR3 loop spans 13 amino acids.

The chain joins TRBV18 to TRBJ1-5; D is unclear. Germline V gene data show CDR1 as KGHSH and CDR2 as LQKENI. The CDR3 consists of 13 residues. Trimming removed 2 bases at V and 9 bases at J, with 11 bases between. CDR3 DNA: TGTGCCAGCTCACCAGTAGATTCAGGGCCCCAGCATTTT. This gives the protein CASSPVDSGPQHF.

The table lists this clone with a few counts. The V and J genes are TRBV11-2 and TRBJ2-1; 7 bases map to TRBD2. Trimming cost V 4 bases and J 6 bases; bases outside gene matches: 9. This CDR3 is built from 15 residues. In germline, CDR1 is SGHAT, CDR2 FQNNGV. The CDR3 is CASSWRTGTINEQFF. In nucleotides, the CDR3 is TGTGCCAGCAGCTGGCGGACCGGGACTATCAATGAGCAGTTCTTC. Variable domain in full (rest from reference TRBV11-2 and TRBJ2-1): EAGVAQSPRYKIIEKRQSVAFWCNPISGHATLYWYQQILGQGPKLLIQFQNNGVVDDSQLPKDRFSAERLKGVDSTLKIQPAKLEDSAVYLCASSWRTGTINEQFFGPGTRLTVL.